What follows are 31 T cell receptor beta chains derived from one specimen sequenced in a study of shared clonotypes between healthy human individuals. Sequencing used immunoSEQ multiplex PCR; TCRdb keeps in-frame clones, though not all of them. The table has some 1.5 million clones, approximately 97% seen once. The sequenced sample was naive CD4+ T cells sorted from blood. Specified subset: CD45RA+ positively selected. The receptors derive from a man between 25 and 39 years old in good health.

The genes are TRBV10-3 and TRBJ2-2; weak D call: TRBD1 (5 bases). The V gene's germline CDR1 is ENHRY and CDR2 SYGVKD. The CDR3 contains 14 residues. V lost 6 bases and J 0 bases, leaving 8 bases between the germline ends. CDR3 bases: TGTGCCATCAGGGACAACGCGAACACCGGGGAGCTGTTTTTT. Translated, it gives CAIRDNANTGELFF.

A word on this clone: Other DNA sequences in the sample encode the same CDR3. This chain links TRBV7-2 with TRBJ1-1; D is unclear. V lost 1 base and J 6 bases, leaving 9 bases between the germline ends. Germline V gene lookup returns CDR1 SGHTA and CDR2 FQGNSA. The CDR3 runs 13 residues. The CDR3 nucleotides are TGTGCCAGCAGCTTAGAACCCGGCGCTGAAGCTTTCTTT. Protein: CASSLEPGAEAFF.

This sequence joins TRBV19 and TRBJ2-7; D is perhaps TRBD2 (6 bases). Trimming pared 1 base from V and 1 base from J, leaving 11 bases between. Germline V gives CDR1 LNHDA, CDR2 SQIVND (reference sequence). This CDR3 is built from 15 residues. The CDR3 DNA follows: TGTGCCAGTAGTATAGGCGACGCGGGGTCCTACGAGCAGTACTTC. Protein sequence: CASSIGDAGSYEQYF. Supplemented by reference TRBV19 and TRBJ2-7, the full variable domain reads DGGITQSPKYLFRKEGQNVTLSCEQNLNHDAMYWYRQDPGQGLRLIYYSQIVNDFQKGDIAEGYSVSREKKESFPLTVTSAQKNPTAFYLCASSIGDAGSYEQYFGPGTRLTVT.

The chain is built from TRBV7-9 and TRBJ2-1; 9 bases agree with TRBD1. Looked up from germline, CDR1 is SEHNR and CDR2 is FQNEAQ (reference sequence). V was clipped by 4 bases and J by 8 bases; unmatched bases: 12. CDR3 length equals 16 residues. CDR3 in DNA: TGTGCCAGCAGCTCGCACCGGGACAGGGAGTTCTATGAGCAGTTCTTC. Its translation is CASSSHRDREFYEQFF.

This clone was recorded once. The rearrangement uses TRBV19 and TRBJ2-7, with D maybe TRBD1 (6 bases). There are 16 residues in the CDR3. Trimming removed 5 bases from V and 4 bases from J, with 21 bases in between. The germline V gene has CDR1 LNHDA and CDR2 SQIVND (reference sequence). The chain's CDR3 is CASSFAPDSARYEQYF. The CDR3 bases are TGTGCCAGTAGTTTTGCCCCGGACAGCGCGCGATACGAGCAGTACTTC.

This clone was seen a single time. The chain recombines TRBV7-9 with TRBJ1-2; no definite D call. Germline V gene data show CDR1 as SEHNR and CDR2 as FQNEAQ (reference sequence). This CDR3 spans 13 amino acids. Deletions cut 1 base from V and 8 bases from J, with 11 bases between. The DNA of the CDR3 is TGTGCCAGCAGCTTAGGACCGCAAGAGGGCTACACCTTC. Translating it yields CASSLGPQEGYTF.

The chain joins TRBV7-2 to TRBJ2-3; 11 bases match TRBD2. The CDR3 runs 16 residues. With 6 bases clipped from V and 0 bases from J, the junction kept 5 bases outside the gene matches. Germline lookup yields CDR1 SGHTA and CDR2 FQGNSA. CDR3 protein: CASSLGLAGSTDTQYF. CDR3 nucleotides: TGTGCCAGCAGTCTAGGACTAGCGGGCAGCACAGATACGCAGTATTTT.

The rearrangement joins TRBV6-1 to TRBJ2-7, with 10 bases lining up with TRBD1. The germline gives CDR1 MNHNS, CDR2 SASEGT. Trimming cost V 7 bases and J 4 bases; bases outside gene matches: 7. The CDR3 length is 14 residues. CDR3 amino acids: CASTGDRGRYEQYF. DNA for the CDR3: TGTGCCAGCACCGGGGACAGGGGAAGGTACGAGCAGTACTTC.

The V and J genes are TRBV5-1 and TRBJ2-3, with D perhaps matching TRBD1 (6 bases). The germline V gene has CDR1 SGHRS and CDR2 YFSETQ. V was cut by 7 bases and J by 2 bases, with 17 bases left in between. This CDR3 has 15 amino acids. CDR3 in amino acids: CASQAGGHLTDTQYF. The DNA for the CDR3 is TGCGCCAGCCAAGCTGGGGGACACCTCACAGATACGCAGTATTTT.

The chain couples TRBV18 to TRBJ2-1; 10 bases line up with TRBD2. Germline CDR1 KGHSH, CDR2 LQKENI. Germline trimming cut 3 bases from V and 8 bases from J; bases unmatched to any gene: 4. The length of the CDR3 is 14 residues. The CDR3, as DNA: TGTGCCAGCTCACCGGGGCTAGCGGGGGATGAGCAGTTCTTC. Its protein is CASSPGLAGDEQFF. Based on the CDR3 plus reference TRBV18 and TRBJ2-1, the full variable domain is NAGVMQNPRHLVRRRGQEARLRCSPMKGHSHVYWYRQLPEEGLKFMVYLQKENIIDESGMPKERFSAEFPKEGPSILRIQQVVRGDSAAYFCASSPGLAGDEQFFGPGTRLTVL.

The CDR3 loop is CASSEQGQNYGYTF. CDR3 coding DNA: TGTGCCAGCAGTGAACAGGGACAGAACTATGGCTACACCTTC. The chain joins TRBV2 to TRBJ1-2, with 7 bases that match TRBD1. CDR3 length: 14 amino acids. In germline, CDR1 is SNHLY, CDR2 FYNNEI. J gave up 2 bases and V 2 bases, and 2 bases lay outside the gene matches. Full variable domain (outside the CDR3, taken from reference TRBV2 and TRBJ1-2): EPEVTQTPSHQVTQMGQEVILRCVPISNHLYFYWYRQILGQKVEFLVSFYNNEISEKSEIFDDQFSVERPDGSNFTLKIRSTKLEDSAMYFCASSEQGQNYGYTFGSGTRLTVV.

This chain uses TRBV28 with TRBJ1-5; TRBD1 aligns across 7 bases. Germline CDR1 reads MDHEN; CDR2 reads SYDVKM. V lost 1 base, J lost 5 bases, and 5 bases stayed unmatched. CDR3 length: 15 amino acids. The DNA of the CDR3 is TGTGCCAGCAGTTTATTAGAACAGGGGCATCAGCCCCAGCATTTT. Its translation: CASSLLEQGHQPQHF.

The count of this clone is one. V is TRBV7-8 and J is TRBJ2-7; D unresolved. There are 17 residues in the CDR3. V was pared by 0 bases and J by 2 bases, with 17 bases between. The germline gives CDR1 SGHVS, CDR2 FQNEAQ. The DNA of the CDR3 is TGTGCCAGCAGCTTAGCGTCGAACTCCATACTCACCTACGAGCAGTACTTC. Translated, it gives CASSLASNSILTYEQYF.

The chain recombines TRBV2 with TRBJ2-6; D uncertain. With 8 bases removed from V and 5 bases from J, the gap between germline ends came to 7 bases. CDR1 SNHLY and CDR2 FYNNEI come from the germline V gene. This CDR3 region has 12 residues. CDR3 sequence reads: CASRSWANVLTF. The CDR3 DNA reads as TGTGCCAGCCGCTCGTGGGCCAACGTCCTGACTTTC.

The rearrangement uses TRBV6-1 and TRBJ2-3; D could derive from TRBD1 or TRBD2 (5 bases each). The CDR3 is made up of 13 amino acids. The V end was cut by 6 bases, the J end by 2 bases, with 9 bases between. Germline values: CDR1 MNHNS, CDR2 SASEGT. CDR3 protein: CASRGRDTDTQYF. The CDR3, as DNA: TGTGCCAGCAGGGGACGGGACACAGATACGCAGTATTTT.

This chain connects TRBV10-3 to TRBJ2-5; a weak D match, TRBD2 (6 bases). The germline V gene encodes CDR1 ENHRY and CDR2 SYGVKD. There are 14 residues in the CDR3. The V gene lost 0 bases and the J gene lost 7 bases, with 12 bases spanning the gap. Written as DNA, the CDR3 is TGTGCCATCAGTGAGTCGGGGGGTCCGTGGACCCAGTACTTC. Protein product: CAISESGGPWTQYF.

J is TRBJ1-2 and V is TRBV15, with 7 nucleotides matching TRBD1. The V segment lost 0 bases and the J segment 10 bases; nucleotides outside the gene matches: 2. This CDR3 comprises 12 residues. The germline CDR1 and CDR2 sequences are LNHNV and YYDKDF (reference sequence). The CDR3 loop reads CATSRDTGAYTF. The CDR3 coding sequence is TGTGCCACCAGCAGAGACACAGGGGCCTACACCTTC.

The chain carries TRBV29-1 and TRBJ2-1, with D possibly TRBD2 on 5 matching bases. V lost 3 bases, J lost 12 bases, and 12 bases lay in between. This CDR3 has 11 residues. CDR1 and CDR2 (germline): SQVTM, ANQGSEA. The CDR3 DNA reads as TGCAGCGTTGACCCCCCCGAGGGGCAGTTCTTC. As protein: CSVDPPEGQFF.

The chain couples TRBV27 to TRBJ1-4, with 8 bases that match TRBD1. The V gene's germline CDR1 is MNHEY and CDR2 SMNVEV (reference sequence). The length of the CDR3 is 15 residues. The junction had 6 bases not matched to a gene; V was cut back by 1 base and J by 8 bases. CDR3 nucleotide sequence: TGTGCCAGCAGTTTATGGGCCCGGGACAGGGAAAAACTGTTTTTT. Its protein product is CASSLWARDREKLFF. The variable domain in full, with the rest retrieved from reference TRBV27 and TRBJ1-4, is EAQVTQNPRYLITVTGKKLTVTCSQNMNHEYMSWYRQDPGLGLRQIYYSMNVEVTDKGDVPEGYKVSRKEKRNFPLILESPSPNQTSLYFCASSLWARDREKLFFGSGTQLSVL.

This sequence joins TRBV7-6 and TRBJ2-1; D is undetermined. The V and J ends lost 6 bases and 0 bases respectively, with 6 bases between them. The CDR3 has 13 residues. Germline loops: CDR1 SGHVS, CDR2 FNYEAQ. This chain's CDR3 is CASSRNSYNEQFF. The CDR3 DNA reads TGTGCCAGCAGTCGGAACTCCTACAATGAGCAGTTCTTC.

V usage is TRBV5-4 and J usage is TRBJ2-7; D unresolved. V lost 0 bases to trimming and J lost 5 bases, with 12 bases between them. Germline V gives CDR1 SGHNT, CDR2 YYREEE (reference sequence). CDR3 length: 14 amino acids. The CDR3, as DNA: TGTGCCAGCAGCTTGGTACAGAATAGGAACGAGCAGTACTTC. Its translation: CASSLVQNRNEQYF. The full variable domain, with the rest looked up from reference TRBV5-4 and TRBJ2-7, is ETGVTQSPTHLIKTRGQQVTLRCSSQSGHNTVSWYQQALGQGPQFIFQYYREEENGRGNFPPRFSGLQFPNYSSELNVNALELDDSALYLCASSLVQNRNEQYFGPGTRLTVT.

The V and J genes are TRBV11-3 and TRBJ2-1; 13 nucleotides line up with TRBD2. Germline trimming cut 5 bases from V and 8 bases from J; bases unmatched to any gene: 6. The CDR3 spans 15 residues. Germline loops: CDR1 SGHNT, CDR2 YENEEA. CDR3 bases: TGTGCCAGCAGCCGGACTAGCGGGAGTAACTATGAGCAGTTCTTC. Protein: CASSRTSGSNYEQFF.

The gene calls are TRBV28 and TRBJ1-1; 8 bases line up with TRBD1. V was clipped by 4 bases and J by 1 base; unmatched bases: 11. The CDR3 covers 17 residues. CDR1 is MDHEN and CDR2 is SYDVKM in the germline V gene. The CDR3 region has the DNA TGTGCCAGCAGTTCCCCTTGGGACAGGAGTAGGAACACTGAAGCTTTCTTT. It encodes CASSSPWDRSRNTEAFF. Filled out from reference TRBV28 and TRBJ1-1, the complete variable domain reads DVKVTQSSRYLVKRTGEKVFLECVQDMDHENMFWYRQDPGLGLRLIYFSYDVKMKEKGDIPEGYSVSREKKERFSLILESASTNQTSMYLCASSSPWDRSRNTEAFFGQGTRLTVV.

J is TRBJ2-3 and V is TRBV5-4; TRBD1 matches at 9 bases. J gave up 6 bases and V 4 bases, and 9 bases lay outside the gene matches. Germline V gene lookup returns CDR1 SGHNT and CDR2 YYREEE (reference sequence). The CDR3 is 15 amino acids. The CDR3 reads CASSRGTGTFDTQYF. The CDR3 DNA reads TGTGCCAGCAGCCGAGGGACAGGGACTTTCGATACGCAGTATTTT.

This chain links TRBV5-4 with TRBJ1-5; D perhaps matches TRBD1 (5 bases). CDR1 and CDR2 (germline): SGHNT, YYREEE (reference sequence). CDR3 size: 17 residues. The V end was cut by 0 bases, the J end by 6 bases, with 19 bases between. CDR3 region: CASSLGSAGLGGQPQHF. Written as DNA, the CDR3 is TGTGCCAGCAGCTTGGGGTCCGCGGGGCTAGGTGGTCAGCCCCAGCATTTT.

About this clone: This CDR3 is also generated by other DNA sequences in the sample. The chain is built from TRBV7-9 and TRBJ1-1; no firm D call. From germline, CDR1 is SEHNR and CDR2 FQNEAQ (reference sequence). CDR3 length equals 14 residues. Deletions cut 1 base from V and 4 bases from J, with 10 bases between. In DNA, the CDR3 is TGTGCCAGCAGCTTAGTCGTCGCGGGCACTGAAGCTTTCTTT. Translation: CASSLVVAGTEAFF.

The gene calls are TRBV19 and TRBJ1-2; D remains unclear. Germline V lookup: CDR1 LNHDA, CDR2 SQIVND (reference sequence). V gave up 2 bases and J gave up 4 bases, with 11 bases separating them. This CDR3 region has 14 residues. CDR3 region: CASSIRPGPYGYTF. CDR3 in DNA: TGTGCCAGTAGTATACGTCCGGGCCCCTATGGCTACACCTTC.

The V call is TRBV5-1, the J call TRBJ2-7; D is undetermined. The CDR3 loop spans 15 amino acids. Germline V gene data show CDR1 as SGHRS and CDR2 as YFSETQ. V dropped 0 bases and J dropped 3 bases, with 13 bases sitting between them. CDR3 sequence: CASSLGSTENYEQYF. DNA of the CDR3: TGCGCCAGCAGCTTGGGGTCAACTGAAAACTACGAGCAGTACTTC.

The chain carries TRBV7-9 and TRBJ2-1; D not certain. CDR1 SEHNR and CDR2 FQNEAQ come from the germline V gene (reference sequence). CDR3 length: 17 residues. The germline V and J ends were trimmed by 0 bases and 0 bases, with 12 bases remaining between them. The CDR3 region has the DNA TGTGCCAGCAGCTTAGCGCCTACAATTAGCTCCTACAATGAGCAGTTCTTC. It codes for CASSLAPTISSYNEQFF.

V gene TRBV25-1 combines with J gene TRBJ2-1; D perhaps matches TRBD1 (6 bases). Germline CDR1 is MGHDK and CDR2 is SYGVNS. The CDR3 has 14 amino acids. Deletions cut 8 bases from V and 1 base from J, with 12 bases between. This chain's CDR3 is CASARTESYNEQFF. The CDR3 nucleotides read TGTGCCAGCGCGCGGACAGAGTCCTACAATGAGCAGTTCTTC.

This clone was seen only once. V is TRBV6-1 and J is TRBJ2-3, with 11 bases identical to TRBD2. V gave up 5 bases and J gave up 5 bases; unmatched junction bases: 6. In germline, CDR1 is MNHNS, CDR2 SASEGT. The CDR3 loop spans 15 amino acids. CDR3 nucleotides: TGTGCCAGCAGTTCACTAGCGGGAGTAAGAGATACGCAGTATTTT. This encodes CASSSLAGVRDTQYF.